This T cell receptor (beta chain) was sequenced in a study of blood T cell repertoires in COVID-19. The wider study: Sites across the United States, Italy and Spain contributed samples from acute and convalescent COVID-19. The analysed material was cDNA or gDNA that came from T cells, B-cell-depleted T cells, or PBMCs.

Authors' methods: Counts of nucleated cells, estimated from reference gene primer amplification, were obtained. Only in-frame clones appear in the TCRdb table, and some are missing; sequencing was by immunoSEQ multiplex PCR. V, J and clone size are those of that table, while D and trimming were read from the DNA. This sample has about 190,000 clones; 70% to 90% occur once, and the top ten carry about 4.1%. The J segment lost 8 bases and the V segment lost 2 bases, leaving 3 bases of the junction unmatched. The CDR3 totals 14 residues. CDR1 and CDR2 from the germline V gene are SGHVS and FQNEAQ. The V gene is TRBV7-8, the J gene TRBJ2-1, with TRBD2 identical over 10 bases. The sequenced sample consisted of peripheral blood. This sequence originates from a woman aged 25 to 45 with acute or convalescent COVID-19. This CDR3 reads CASSLSSGSYEQFF. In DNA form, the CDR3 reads TGTGCCAGCAGCTTATCTAGCGGGAGCTATGAGCAGTTCTTC.